This is a list of T cell receptor beta chains from one sample in a study of blood T cell repertoires in COVID-19. Clones were sequenced by immunoSEQ multiplex PCR, and TCRdb holds only the in-frame ones, with some missing. The data show more than 85,000 clones, 78% seen once. The sequenced sample was peripheral blood. These receptors originate from a man aged 60 to 69 with active or convalescent COVID-19. Both conserved end residues are trimmed from each CDR3. Each record gives: V gene, J gene, CDR3 protein.

v_gene: TRBV18
j_gene: TRBJ1-2
CDR3aa: ASSAGSYYGYT

v_gene: TRBV5-1
j_gene: TRBJ1-1
CDR3aa: ASSSGGRVMKAF

v_gene: TRBV11-2
j_gene: TRBJ2-5
CDR3aa: ASSLEPSGRQTQY

v_gene: TRBV7-2
j_gene: TRBJ1-1
CDR3aa: ASSRTGNTEAF

v_gene: TRBV7-8
j_gene: TRBJ1-1
CDR3aa: ASSLAGLASGTEAF

v_gene: TRBV4-3
j_gene: TRBJ2-1
CDR3aa: ASNPHRVVDNEQF

v_gene: TRBV28
j_gene: TRBJ2-3
CDR3aa: ASSGETGLSGRGTDTQY

v_gene: TRBV30
j_gene: TRBJ1-3
CDR3aa: AWSVQAGNTIY

v_gene: TRBV7-9
j_gene: TRBJ2-7
CDR3aa: ASSLRGSYEQY

v_gene: TRBV27
j_gene: TRBJ1-5
CDR3aa: ASPLGTEDQPQH

v_gene: TRBV6-2/TRBV6-3
j_gene: TRBJ1-5
CDR3aa: ASSFQYRNQPQH

v_gene: TRBV7-2
j_gene: TRBJ2-2
CDR3aa: ASSSRTGNTGELF

v_gene: TRBV6-2/TRBV6-3
j_gene: TRBJ2-1
CDR3aa: ASSFPRGQGYNEQF

v_gene: TRBV30
j_gene: TRBJ2-3
CDR3aa: AWSGRNTQY

v_gene: TRBV10-2
j_gene: TRBJ1-1
CDR3aa: ASSTTGGFEAF

v_gene: TRBV2
j_gene: TRBJ1-1
CDR3aa: ASYGPLVGTEAF

v_gene: TRBV7-9
j_gene: TRBJ1-1
CDR3aa: ASSTKHHTEAF

v_gene: TRBV11-2
j_gene: TRBJ2-1
CDR3aa: ASSLVGTSWANEQF

v_gene: TRBV12-2
j_gene: TRBJ2-1
CDR3aa: ASRPPRGGLVYEQF

v_gene: TRBV11-2
j_gene: TRBJ2-1
CDR3aa: ASSLGTGRYNEQF

v_gene: TRBV19
j_gene: TRBJ1-2
CDR3aa: ASRTGGDDGYT

v_gene: TRBV7-8
j_gene: TRBJ2-7
CDR3aa: ASSLQGSTYEQY

v_gene: TRBV6-5
j_gene: TRBJ2-5
CDR3aa: ASSYSAGRAGETQY

v_gene: TRBV27
j_gene: TRBJ2-1
CDR3aa: ASRPLGAGGPYNEQF

v_gene: TRBV28
j_gene: TRBJ2-1
CDR3aa: ASSLLGQGLSEQF

v_gene: TRBV19
j_gene: TRBJ1-2
CDR3aa: ASSSLGQVVYGYT

v_gene: TRBV19
j_gene: TRBJ1-5
CDR3aa: ASSIDLIEDSNQPQH

v_gene: TRBV4-1
j_gene: TRBJ2-2
CDR3aa: ASSQGSGPTGELF

v_gene: TRBV7-2
j_gene: TRBJ2-7
CDR3aa: AINGPRGYEQY

v_gene: TRBV29-1
j_gene: TRBJ2-3
CDR3aa: SAAPGQGTDTQY

v_gene: TRBV7-2
j_gene: TRBJ2-5
CDR3aa: ASSLVMGGETQY

v_gene: TRBV5-1
j_gene: TRBJ1-2
CDR3aa: ASSTQGSGGYT

v_gene: TRBV7-6
j_gene: TRBJ2-7
CDR3aa: ASSLANSYEQY

v_gene: TRBV21-1
j_gene: TRBJ2-1
CDR3aa: ASSRRTGNNEQF

v_gene: TRBV4-1
j_gene: TRBJ2-1
CDR3aa: ASSRASPNQQF

v_gene: TRBV6-5
j_gene: TRBJ2-3
CDR3aa: ASSPLGGRADTQY

v_gene: TRBV28
j_gene: TRBJ2-7
CDR3aa: ASRDSGTGWAYEQY

v_gene: TRBV7-2
j_gene: TRBJ2-7
CDR3aa: ASSKRGTSWYEQY

v_gene: TRBV19
j_gene: TRBJ1-2
CDR3aa: ASSTFYRDRGHGYT

v_gene: TRBV28
j_gene: TRBJ2-3
CDR3aa: ASSLAPGVGPDTQY

v_gene: TRBV23-1
j_gene: TRBJ2-5
CDR3aa: ASSQTGTSGAPTQETQY

v_gene: TRBV7-2
j_gene: TRBJ2-1
CDR3aa: ASSLWASGRAGEQF

v_gene: TRBV14
j_gene: TRBJ2-1
CDR3aa: ASSHFPGLVV

v_gene: TRBV20-1
j_gene: TRBJ2-1
CDR3aa: SASAGSSYNEQF

v_gene: TRBV6-5
j_gene: TRBJ1-1
CDR3aa: ASSPDRGTTEAF

v_gene: TRBV27
j_gene: TRBJ2-2
CDR3aa: ASKRLAENTGELF

v_gene: TRBV25-1
j_gene: TRBJ2-5
CDR3aa: ASSDRRGQETQY

v_gene: TRBV5-6
j_gene: TRBJ2-1
CDR3aa: ASSLREAKF

v_gene: TRBV6-5
j_gene: TRBJ1-5
CDR3aa: ASQRDRGDNQPQH

v_gene: TRBV29-1
j_gene: TRBJ2-2
CDR3aa: SVEGLAATNTGELF

v_gene: TRBV23-1
j_gene: TRBJ1-1
CDR3aa: ASSQPLPRQGAGTEAF

v_gene: TRBV29-1
j_gene: TRBJ2-5
CDR3aa: SSRDRGHETQY

v_gene: TRBV30
j_gene: TRBJ1-2
CDR3aa: ACARFYGYT

v_gene: TRBV6-5
j_gene: TRBJ2-3
CDR3aa: ASSYSRTSGTDTQY

v_gene: TRBV5-4
j_gene: TRBJ2-1
CDR3aa: ASSLPGLAGPPPYNEQF

v_gene: TRBV19
j_gene: TRBJ1-1
CDR3aa: ASSIWGGNTEAF

v_gene: TRBV28
j_gene: TRBJ2-7
CDR3aa: ASSSGLHYEQY

v_gene: TRBV14
j_gene: TRBJ2-2
CDR3aa: ASSDRGPNTGELF

v_gene: TRBV29-1
j_gene: TRBJ2-1
CDR3aa: SVELSFYNEQF